This T cell receptor (beta chain) is from a study of human CD8 memory T cell subsets. Notes on the study in general: Chao1 estimates suggested higher diversity in stem-like memory T cells than in precursor exhausted T cells.

In germline, CDR1 is MDHEN, CDR2 SYDVKM. The CDR3 is 15 amino acids. Points on this clonotype: As yet, its antigen is unknown.

UMI-labeled 5' RACE produced the TCR beta libraries. TCRdb re-called the 5' RACE reads and gives one entry per CDR3 protein, without DNA. The sample's table shows about 17,000 distinct CDR3 sequences. This chain connects TRBV28 to TRBJ2-5; there is no DNA to check the TCRdb D call of TRBD2. Sequenced input: CD8+ stem-like memory T cells (TSCM and TCM) sorted from PBMCs. Sample subset: stem-like memory CD8 T cells (TSTEM), CCR7+ PD-1- TIGIT-. This TCR came from a human donor in good health. The CDR3 loop is CASNSERVTMETQYF.